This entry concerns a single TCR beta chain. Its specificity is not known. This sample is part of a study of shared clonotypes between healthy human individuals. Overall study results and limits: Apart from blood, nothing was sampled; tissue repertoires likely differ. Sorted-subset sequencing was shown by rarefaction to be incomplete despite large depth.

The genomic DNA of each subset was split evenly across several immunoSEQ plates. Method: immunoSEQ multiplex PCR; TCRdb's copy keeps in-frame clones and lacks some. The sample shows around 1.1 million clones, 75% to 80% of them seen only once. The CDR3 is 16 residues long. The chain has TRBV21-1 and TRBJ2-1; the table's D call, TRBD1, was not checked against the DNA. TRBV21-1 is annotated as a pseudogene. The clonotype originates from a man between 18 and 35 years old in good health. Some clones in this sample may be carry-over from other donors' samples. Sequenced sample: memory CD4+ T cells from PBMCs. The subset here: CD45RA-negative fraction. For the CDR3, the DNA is TGTGCCAGCAGCAAAGACCGGGACAAGACCTACAATGAGCAGTTCTTC. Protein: CASSKDRDKTYNEQFF.